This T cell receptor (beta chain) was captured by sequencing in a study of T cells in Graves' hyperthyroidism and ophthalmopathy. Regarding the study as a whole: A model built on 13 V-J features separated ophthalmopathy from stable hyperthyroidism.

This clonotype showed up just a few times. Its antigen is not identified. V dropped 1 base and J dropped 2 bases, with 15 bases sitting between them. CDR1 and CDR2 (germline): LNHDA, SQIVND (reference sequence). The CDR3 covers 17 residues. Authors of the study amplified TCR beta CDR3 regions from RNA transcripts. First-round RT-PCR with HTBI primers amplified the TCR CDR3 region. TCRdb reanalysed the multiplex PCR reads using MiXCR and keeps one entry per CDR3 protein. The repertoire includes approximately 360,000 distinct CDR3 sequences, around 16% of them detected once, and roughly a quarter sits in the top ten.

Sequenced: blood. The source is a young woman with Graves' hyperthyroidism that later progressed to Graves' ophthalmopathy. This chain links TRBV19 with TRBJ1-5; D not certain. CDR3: CASSIVEAGYRNQPQHF. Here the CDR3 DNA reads TGTGCCAGTAGTATAGTAGAGGCCGGTTATCGCAATCAGCCCCAGCATTTT.